Each of the 20 T cell receptor beta chains below was sequenced from the same sample in a study of blood T cell repertoires in COVID-19. The protocol was immunoSEQ multiplex PCR, while the TCRdb copy is restricted to in-frame clones and leaves out a portion. The profile covers 110,000 or so clones, with 75% to 90% appearing a single time and approximately 20% taken by the ten largest. Sequencing was performed on peripheral blood. These receptors all come from a human donor with acute or convalescent COVID-19. The donor label of this sample is uncertain.

The chain is built from TRBV7-9 and TRBJ2-3; 10 bases are a match to TRBD2. The ends lost 5 bases at V and 5 bases at J; junction bases unmatched: 10. CDR3 length equals 16 residues. Per germline, CDR1 SEHNR and CDR2 FQNEAQ (reference sequence). Written as DNA, the CDR3 is TGTGCCAGCAGCCGCACCCTAGCGGGAGTGCTAGATACGCAGTATTTT. Its translation is CASSRTLAGVLDTQYF.

This chain connects TRBV4-3 to TRBJ1-4, with D tentatively TRBD1 (6 bases). CDR3 length equals 16 residues. Per germline, CDR1 LGHNA and CDR2 YSLEER. Between the trimmed V and J ends, which lost 4 bases and 8 bases, there was a span of 20 bases. The CDR3 region has the DNA TGCGCCAGCAGCCCAGGGGCGCGGGGGGGGATAGAAAAACTGTTTTTT. Its protein product is CASSPGARGGIEKLFF.

This chain links TRBV27 with TRBJ2-7, with D possibly matching TRBD2 (6 bases). The CDR3 length is 14 residues. Germline V CDR1 and CDR2: MNHEY, SMNVEV (reference sequence). V shed 6 bases and J shed 3 bases, with 15 bases lying between them. The CDR3 DNA reads as TGTGCCAGCAGAAAAAGACTAGACTACTACGAGCAGTACTTC. This sequence encodes CASRKRLDYYEQYF.

The chain links TRBV7-8 to TRBJ2-1, with TRBD2 matching over 11 bases. With V trimmed by 4 bases and J by 9 bases, 8 bases remained unmatched. Germline values: CDR1 SGHVS, CDR2 FQNEAQ. This CDR3 is built from 15 residues. CDR3 nucleotides: TGTGCCAGCAGCTCACTAGCGGGGGTGCTTTCTGAGCAGTTCTTC. It codes for CASSSLAGVLSEQFF.

This rearrangement joins TRBV7-9 to TRBJ1-2; D remains ambiguous. Between the trimmed V and J ends, which lost 6 bases and 2 bases, there was a span of 19 bases. CDR1 is SEHNR and CDR2 is FQNEAQ in the germline V gene (reference sequence). The CDR3 covers 16 residues. The CDR3 nucleotides read TGTGCCAGCAGTCCAACTTTTACGCGGCAGAACTATGGCTACACCTTC. This sequence encodes CASSPTFTRQNYGYTF.

The chain links TRBV7-8 to TRBJ1-3; 7 bases agree with TRBD1. J was trimmed by 2 bases and V by 2 bases; bases with no gene match: 0. There are 14 residues in the CDR3. Germline CDR1 reads SGHVS; CDR2 reads FQNEAQ. CDR3 DNA: TGTGCCAGCAGCTTAAGGGGGCCTGGAAACACCATATATTTT. Encoded protein: CASSLRGPGNTIYF. The whole variable domain, remainder taken from reference TRBV7-8 and TRBJ1-3, is GAGVSQSPRYKVAKRGQDVALRCDPISGHVSLFWYQQALGQGPEFLTYFQNEAQLDKSGLPSDRFFAERPEGSVSTLKIQRTQQEDSAVYLCASSLRGPGNTIYFGEGSWLTVV.

The genes are TRBV28 and TRBJ2-2; no clear D. The CDR3 has 14 amino acids. V gave up 8 bases and J gave up 3 bases, with 13 bases separating them. The germline gives CDR1 MDHEN, CDR2 SYDVKM. The CDR3 is CASAREDYTGELFF. DNA of the CDR3: TGTGCCAGCGCCCGAGAGGATTACACCGGGGAGCTGTTTTTT.

This chain joins TRBV11-3 and TRBJ2-1; 7 bases are a match to TRBD1. V shed 1 base and J 8 bases; nucleotides not matched to a gene: 2. Germline CDR1 reads SGHNT; CDR2 reads YENEEA. This CDR3 is 13 amino acids long. The CDR3 DNA is TGTGCCAGCAGCTTAGGACAGGGCGATGAGCAGTTCTTC. This codes for CASSLGQGDEQFF.

This chain links TRBV28 with TRBJ2-6, with D perhaps matching TRBD1 (6 bases). Trimming stripped 0 bases from V and 2 bases from J, with 11 bases between. The CDR3 extends over 17 amino acids. Germline lookup yields CDR1 MDHEN and CDR2 SYDVKM. Here the CDR3 reads CASSLWAGAPGANVLTF. Here the CDR3 DNA reads TGTGCCAGCAGTTTATGGGCAGGGGCTCCTGGGGCCAACGTCCTGACTTTC.

In this sample, this clone turned up once. The chain combines TRBV6-2 or TRBV6-3 with TRBJ2-1; TRBD2 aligns across 14 bases. The V gene's germline CDR1 is MNHEY and CDR2 SVGEGT. The CDR3 consists of 18 residues. V shed 2 bases, J shed 8 bases, and the junction held 11 bases outside the gene matches. In DNA form, the CDR3 reads TGTGCCAGCAGTTACCCCATTGGGACTAGCGGGAGTTGGGATGAGCAGTTCTTC. Translating gives CASSYPIGTSGSWDEQFF.

This chain uses TRBV27 with TRBJ1-6; possibly TRBD1 for D (5 bases). The CDR3 is 13 amino acids. The ends were cut back, 0 bases at V and 9 bases at J, with 6 bases in the middle. Germline V lookup: CDR1 MNHEY, CDR2 SMNVEV (reference sequence). The CDR3 DNA sequence: TGTGCCAGCAGTTTATCGGGGGGTTCACCCCTCCACTTT. Protein sequence: CASSLSGGSPLHF.

V is TRBV5-4 and J is TRBJ2-3; 9 positions match TRBD2. Germline values: CDR1 SGHNT, CDR2 YYREEE (reference sequence). The CDR3 length is 19 residues. The V gene end was trimmed by 3 bases and the J gene end by 3 bases; junction bases not matched to a gene: 17. This CDR3 reads CASSSASFSAGGITDTQYF. The CDR3 region has the DNA TGTGCCAGCAGCTCAGCCTCTTTTTCTGCGGGGGGGATTACAGATACGCAGTATTTT. Full variable domain (missing parts from reference TRBV5-4 and TRBJ2-3): ETGVTQSPTHLIKTRGQQVTLRCSSQSGHNTVSWYQQALGQGPQFIFQYYREEENGRGNFPPRFSGLQFPNYSSELNVNALELDDSALYLCASSSASFSAGGITDTQYFGPGTRLTVL.

The rearrangement joins TRBV19 to TRBJ2-5, with D possibly being TRBD2 (6 bases). This CDR3 has 17 amino acids. The V gene lost 5 bases and the J gene lost 3 bases, with 22 bases spanning the gap. Germline V gene data show CDR1 as LNHDA and CDR2 as SQIVND (reference sequence). The CDR3 region is CASSPDPPGAGKETQYF. Here the CDR3 DNA reads TGTGCCAGTAGTCCTGACCCCCCGGGCGCGGGGAAAGAGACCCAGTACTTC.

This chain connects TRBV6-5 to TRBJ2-7; possible D gene TRBD2, 5 bases. The V end was cut by 6 bases, the J end by 5 bases, with 17 bases between. Germline CDR1 MNHEY, CDR2 SVGAGI. The CDR3 is 14 residues long. The DNA for the CDR3 is TGTGCCAGCAGAAGACTATTCTCCAACGACGAGCAGTACTTC. Residues: CASRRLFSNDEQYF.

This chain links TRBV5-6 with TRBJ1-1, with 8 bases that match TRBD1. The CDR3 has 18 residues. V lost 0 bases and J lost 0; bases outside the gene matches: 10. The germline CDR1 and CDR2 sequences are SGHDT and YYEEEE. CDR3 sequence: CASSLERIRGQVNTEAFF. The CDR3 nucleotides read TGTGCCAGCAGCTTGGAAAGGATTAGGGGACAGGTGAACACTGAAGCTTTCTTT.

This clone came up a few times. The chain employs TRBV3-1 (or the pseudogene TRBV3-2) and TRBJ2-7, with 7 bases matching TRBD1. Germline CDR1 reads LGHDT; CDR2 reads YNNKEL (reference sequence). This CDR3 contains 15 residues. Losses at the gene ends were 1 base for V and 3 bases for J; bases not matched to a gene: 6. The CDR3 reads CASSQGLGTVYEQYF. CDR3 DNA: TGTGCCAGCAGCCAAGGACTCGGGACAGTCTACGAGCAGTACTTC.

This chain uses TRBV28 with TRBJ2-7, with D unclear. V gave up 6 bases and J gave up 7 bases, with 16 bases separating them. Germline V gives CDR1 MDHEN, CDR2 SYDVKM. The CDR3 covers 13 residues. CDR3 protein: CASRTGFLREQYF. The CDR3 DNA reads as TGTGCCAGCAGGACGGGTTTCCTACGAGAGCAGTACTTC.

The V and J genes are TRBV6-5 and TRBJ1-2; weak D call: TRBD1 (5 bases). Trimming removed 6 bases from V and 3 bases from J, with 11 bases in between. Germline lookup yields CDR1 MNHEY and CDR2 SVGAGI. The CDR3 is 13 amino acids. The CDR3 loop reads CASRAGMYYGYTF. The CDR3 region has the DNA TGTGCCAGCAGGGCAGGGATGTACTATGGCTACACCTTC.

The chain joins TRBV9 to TRBJ2-7, with TRBD1 identical over 10 bases. The V gene's germline CDR1 is SGDLS and CDR2 YYNGEE. Trimming took 3 bases from V and 2 from J; bases not matched to a gene: 5. The CDR3 has 15 amino acids. The CDR3 region has the DNA TGTGCCAGCAGCGATGGGACAGGGGCTCCCTACGAGCAGTACTTC. Residues: CASSDGTGAPYEQYF.

V usage is TRBV29-1 and J usage is TRBJ1-1; the D gene is possibly TRBD1 (6 bases). V lost 7 bases and J 1 base, leaving 16 bases between the germline ends. The CDR3 extends over 14 amino acids. Germline V CDR1 and CDR2: SQVTM, ANQGSEA. The CDR3 sequence: CSAMARGQNTEAFF. The CDR3 coding sequence is TGCAGCGCCATGGCCAGGGGACAGAACACTGAAGCTTTCTTT.